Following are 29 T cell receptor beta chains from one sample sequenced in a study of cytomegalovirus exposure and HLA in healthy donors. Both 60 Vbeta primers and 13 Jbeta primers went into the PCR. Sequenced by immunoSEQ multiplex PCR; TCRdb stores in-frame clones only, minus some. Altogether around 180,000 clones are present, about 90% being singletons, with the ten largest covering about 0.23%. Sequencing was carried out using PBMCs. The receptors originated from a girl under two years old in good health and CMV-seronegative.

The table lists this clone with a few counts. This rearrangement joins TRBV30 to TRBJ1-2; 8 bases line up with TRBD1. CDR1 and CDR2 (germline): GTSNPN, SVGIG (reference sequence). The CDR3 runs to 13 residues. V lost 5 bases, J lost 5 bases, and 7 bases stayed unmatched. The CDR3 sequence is CAWVGQGTYGYTF. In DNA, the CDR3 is TGTGCCTGGGTAGGACAGGGAACGTATGGCTACACCTTC.

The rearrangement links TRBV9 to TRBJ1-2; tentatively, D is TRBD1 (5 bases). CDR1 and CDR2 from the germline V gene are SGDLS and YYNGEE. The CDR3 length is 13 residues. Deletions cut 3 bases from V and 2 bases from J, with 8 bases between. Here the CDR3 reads CASSATGNYGYTF. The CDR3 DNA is TGTGCCAGCAGCGCCACAGGCAACTATGGCTACACCTTC.

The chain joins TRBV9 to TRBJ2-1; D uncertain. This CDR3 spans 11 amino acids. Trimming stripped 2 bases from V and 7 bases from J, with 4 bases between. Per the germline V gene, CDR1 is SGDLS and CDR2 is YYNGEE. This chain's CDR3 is CASSVRNEQFF. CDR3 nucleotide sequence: TGTGCCAGCAGCGTTCGTAATGAGCAGTTCTTC.

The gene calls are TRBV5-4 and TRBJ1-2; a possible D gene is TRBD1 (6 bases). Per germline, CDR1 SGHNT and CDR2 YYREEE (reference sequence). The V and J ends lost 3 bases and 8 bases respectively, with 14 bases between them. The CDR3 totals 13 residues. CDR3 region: CASSYTGSSGYTF. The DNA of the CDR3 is TGTGCCAGCAGCTATACAGGGTCGTCCGGCTACACCTTC.

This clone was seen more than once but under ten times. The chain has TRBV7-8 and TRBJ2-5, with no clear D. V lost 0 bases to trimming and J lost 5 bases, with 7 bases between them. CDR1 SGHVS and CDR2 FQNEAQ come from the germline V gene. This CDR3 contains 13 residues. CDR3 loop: CASSLAPGETQYF. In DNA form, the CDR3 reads TGTGCCAGCAGCTTAGCGCCCGGGGAGACCCAGTACTTC.

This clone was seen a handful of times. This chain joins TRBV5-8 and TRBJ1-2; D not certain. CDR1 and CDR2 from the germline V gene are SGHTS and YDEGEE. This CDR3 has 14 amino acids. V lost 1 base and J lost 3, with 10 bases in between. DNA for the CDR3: TGTGCCAGCAGCTTGTGGGGAGGCGACTATGGCTACACCTTC. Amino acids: CASSLWGGDYGYTF.

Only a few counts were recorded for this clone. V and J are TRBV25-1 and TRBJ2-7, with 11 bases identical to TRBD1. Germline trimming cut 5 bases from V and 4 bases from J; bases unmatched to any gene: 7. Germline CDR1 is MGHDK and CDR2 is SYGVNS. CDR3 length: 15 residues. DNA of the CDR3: TGTGCCAGCAGTTCGGACAGGGGGCTTCTATACGAGCAGTACTTC. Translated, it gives CASSSDRGLLYEQYF.

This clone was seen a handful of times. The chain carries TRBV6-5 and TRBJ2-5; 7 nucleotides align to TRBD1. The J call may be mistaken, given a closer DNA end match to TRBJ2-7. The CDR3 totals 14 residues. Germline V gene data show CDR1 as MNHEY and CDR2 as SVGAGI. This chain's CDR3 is CASSNGDRLYEQYF. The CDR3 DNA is TGTGCCAGCAGTAACGGGGACAGACTCTACGAGCAGTACTTC.

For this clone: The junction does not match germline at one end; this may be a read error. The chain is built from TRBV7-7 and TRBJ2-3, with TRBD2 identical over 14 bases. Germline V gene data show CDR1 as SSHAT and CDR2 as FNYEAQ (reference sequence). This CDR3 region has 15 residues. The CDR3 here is CASSEGLAGADTQYF. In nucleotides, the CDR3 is TGTGCTAGCAGCGAGGGACTAGCGGGGGCGGATACGCAGTATTTT.

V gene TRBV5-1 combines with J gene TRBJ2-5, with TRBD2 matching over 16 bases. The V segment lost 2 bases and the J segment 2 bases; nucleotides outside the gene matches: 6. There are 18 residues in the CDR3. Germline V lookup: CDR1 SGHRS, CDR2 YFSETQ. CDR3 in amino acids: CASSLGTSGGAPQETQYF. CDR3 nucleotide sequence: TGCGCCAGCAGCTTAGGGACTAGCGGGGGGGCACCGCAAGAGACCCAGTACTTC.

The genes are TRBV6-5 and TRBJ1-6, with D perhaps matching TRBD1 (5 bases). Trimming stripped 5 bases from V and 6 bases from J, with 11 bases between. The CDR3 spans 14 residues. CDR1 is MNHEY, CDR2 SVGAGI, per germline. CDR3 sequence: CASSRLGANSPLHF. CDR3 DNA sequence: TGTGCCAGCAGTAGGCTAGGGGCTAATTCACCCCTCCACTTT.

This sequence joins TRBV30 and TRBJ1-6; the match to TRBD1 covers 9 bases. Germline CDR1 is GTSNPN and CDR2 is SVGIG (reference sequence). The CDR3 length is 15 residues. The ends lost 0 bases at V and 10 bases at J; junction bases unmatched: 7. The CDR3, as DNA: TGTGCCTGGAGTGTTACAGGGGGCGCGTGGTCACCCCTCCACTTT. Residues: CAWSVTGGAWSPLHF.

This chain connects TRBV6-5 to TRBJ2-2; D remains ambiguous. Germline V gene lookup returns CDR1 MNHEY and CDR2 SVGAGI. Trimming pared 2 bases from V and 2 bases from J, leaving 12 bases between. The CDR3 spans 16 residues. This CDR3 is CASSYSWASNTGELFF. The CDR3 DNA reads TGTGCCAGCAGTTACAGTTGGGCCAGTAACACCGGGGAGCTGTTTTTT.

The CDR3 loop reads CASSQDQVTRQETQYF. CDR3 nucleotides: TGCGCCAGCAGCCAAGATCAAGTGACTAGGCAAGAGACCCAGTACTTC. The gene calls are TRBV4-1 and TRBJ2-5, with D maybe TRBD2 (6 bases). V lost 0 bases, J lost 2 bases, and 13 bases lay in between. This CDR3 spans 16 amino acids. CDR1 is MGHRA and CDR2 is YSYEKL in the germline V gene.

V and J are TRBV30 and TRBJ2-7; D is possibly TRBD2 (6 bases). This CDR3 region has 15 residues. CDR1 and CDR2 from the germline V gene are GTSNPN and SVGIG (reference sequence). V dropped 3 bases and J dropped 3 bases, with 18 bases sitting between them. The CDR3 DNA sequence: TGTGCCTGGAGCCGGCGAGGAGGGGTAGACTACGAGCAGTACTTC. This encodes CAWSRRGGVDYEQYF. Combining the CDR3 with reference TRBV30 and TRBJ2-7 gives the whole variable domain SQTIHQWPATLVQPVGSPLSLECTVEGTSNPNLYWYRQAAGRGLQLLFYSVGIGQISSEVPQNLSASRPQDRQFILSSKKLLLSDSGFYLCAWSRRGGVDYEQYFGPGTRLTVT.

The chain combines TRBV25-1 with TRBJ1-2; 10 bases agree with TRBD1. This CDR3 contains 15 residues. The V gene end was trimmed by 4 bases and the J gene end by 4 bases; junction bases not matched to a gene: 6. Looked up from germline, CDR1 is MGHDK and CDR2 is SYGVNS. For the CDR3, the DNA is TGTGCCAGCAGTGTTGGGACAGGGGAAGGCTATGGCTACACCTTC. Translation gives CASSVGTGEGYGYTF.

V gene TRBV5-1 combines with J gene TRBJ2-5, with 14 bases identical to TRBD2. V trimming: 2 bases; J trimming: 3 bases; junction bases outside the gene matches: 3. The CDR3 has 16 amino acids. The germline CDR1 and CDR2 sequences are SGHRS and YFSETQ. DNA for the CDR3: TGCGCCAGCAGCTTCGGGACTAGCGGGAGTGAAGAGACCCAGTACTTC. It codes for CASSFGTSGSEETQYF.

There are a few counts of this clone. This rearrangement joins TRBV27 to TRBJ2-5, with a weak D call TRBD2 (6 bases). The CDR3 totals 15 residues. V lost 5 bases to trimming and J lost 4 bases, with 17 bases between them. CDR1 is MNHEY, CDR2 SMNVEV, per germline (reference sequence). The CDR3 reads CASSIGTLNGETQYF. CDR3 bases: TGTGCCAGCAGTATCGGGACTCTAAACGGAGAGACCCAGTACTTC.

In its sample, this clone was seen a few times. The CDR3 bases are TGTGCCAGCAGTCACGCAGGCTACGAAGCTTTCTTT. Its translation: CASSHAGYEAFF. The chain combines TRBV6-5 with TRBJ1-1; no clear D. The V end was cut by 5 bases, the J end by 8 bases, with 12 bases between. CDR1 and CDR2 from the germline V gene are MNHEY and SVGAGI. The CDR3 consists of 12 residues.

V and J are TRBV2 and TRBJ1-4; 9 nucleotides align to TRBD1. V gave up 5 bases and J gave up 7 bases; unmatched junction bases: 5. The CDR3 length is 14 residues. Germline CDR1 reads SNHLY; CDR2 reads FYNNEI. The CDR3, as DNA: TGTGCCAGCAGTTCGGGACAGGGAAGTGAAAAACTGTTTTTT. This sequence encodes CASSSGQGSEKLFF.

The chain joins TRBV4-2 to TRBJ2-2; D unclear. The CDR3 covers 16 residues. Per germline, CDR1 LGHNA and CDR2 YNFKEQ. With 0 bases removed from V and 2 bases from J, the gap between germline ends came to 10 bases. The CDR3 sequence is CASSQDAVTNTGELFF. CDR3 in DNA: TGTGCCAGCAGCCAAGATGCCGTCACTAACACCGGGGAGCTGTTTTTT.

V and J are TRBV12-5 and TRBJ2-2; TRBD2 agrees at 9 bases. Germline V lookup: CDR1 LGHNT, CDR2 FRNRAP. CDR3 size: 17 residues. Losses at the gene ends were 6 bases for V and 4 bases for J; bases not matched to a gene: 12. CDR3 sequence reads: CASGTIPGLATTGELFF. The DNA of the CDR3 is TGTGCTAGTGGAACAATCCCGGGACTAGCAACCACCGGGGAGCTGTTTTTT. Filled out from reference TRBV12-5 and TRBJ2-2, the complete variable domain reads DARVTQTPRHKVTEMGQEVTMRCQPILGHNTVFWYRQTMMQGLELLAYFRNRAPLDDSGMPKDRFSAEMPDATLATLKIQPSEPRDSAVYFCASGTIPGLATTGELFFGEGSRLTVL.

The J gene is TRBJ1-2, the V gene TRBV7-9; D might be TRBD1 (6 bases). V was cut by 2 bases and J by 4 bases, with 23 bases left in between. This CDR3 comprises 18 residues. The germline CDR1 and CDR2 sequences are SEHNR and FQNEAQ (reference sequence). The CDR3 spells CASSLRIVTGTPIYGYTF. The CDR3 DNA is TGTGCCAGCAGCTTAAGGATAGTTACAGGGACACCTATCTATGGCTACACCTTC.

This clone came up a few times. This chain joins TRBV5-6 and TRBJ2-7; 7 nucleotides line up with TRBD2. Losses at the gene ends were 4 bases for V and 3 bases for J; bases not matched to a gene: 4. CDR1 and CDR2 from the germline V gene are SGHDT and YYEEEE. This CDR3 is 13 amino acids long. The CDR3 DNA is TGTGCCAGCAGCCAAGGACTAGTCTACGAGCAGTACTTC. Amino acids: CASSQGLVYEQYF.

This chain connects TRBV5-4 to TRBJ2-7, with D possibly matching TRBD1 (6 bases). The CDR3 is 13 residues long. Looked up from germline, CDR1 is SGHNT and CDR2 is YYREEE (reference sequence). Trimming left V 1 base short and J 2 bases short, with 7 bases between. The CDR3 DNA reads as TGTGCCAGCAGCTTGACAGGGACCTACGAGCAGTACTTC. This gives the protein CASSLTGTYEQYF.

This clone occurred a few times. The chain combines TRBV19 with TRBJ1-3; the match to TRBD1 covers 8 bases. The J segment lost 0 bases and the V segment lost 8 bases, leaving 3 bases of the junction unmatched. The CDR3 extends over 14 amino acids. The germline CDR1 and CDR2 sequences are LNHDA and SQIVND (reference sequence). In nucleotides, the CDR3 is TGTGCCAGTCGACAGGGGTTCTCTGGAAACACCATATATTTT. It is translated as CASRQGFSGNTIYF.

CDR3 coding DNA: TGTGCCAGCAGCTTGGCCCCAGGGGCGAATCAGCCCCAGCATTTT. This codes for CASSLAPGANQPQHF. The rearrangement uses TRBV5-6 and TRBJ1-5, with D tentatively TRBD1 (6 bases). The V end lost 0 bases, the J end lost 4 bases, and 11 bases lay between the germline ends. The CDR3 runs to 15 residues. Germline CDR1 is SGHDT and CDR2 is YYEEEE.

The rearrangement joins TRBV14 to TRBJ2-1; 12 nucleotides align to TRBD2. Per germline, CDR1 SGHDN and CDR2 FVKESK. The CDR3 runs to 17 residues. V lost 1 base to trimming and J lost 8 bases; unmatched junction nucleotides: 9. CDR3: CASSQVVTSGSIDEQFF. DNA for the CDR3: TGTGCCAGCAGCCAAGTCGTGACTAGCGGGAGTATCGATGAGCAGTTCTTC. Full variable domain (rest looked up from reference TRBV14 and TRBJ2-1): EAGVTQFPSHSVIEKGQTVTLRCDPISGHDNLYWYRRVMGKEIKFLLHFVKESKQDESGMPNNRFLAERTGGTYSTLKVQPAELEDSGVYFCASSQVVTSGSIDEQFFGPGTRLTVL.

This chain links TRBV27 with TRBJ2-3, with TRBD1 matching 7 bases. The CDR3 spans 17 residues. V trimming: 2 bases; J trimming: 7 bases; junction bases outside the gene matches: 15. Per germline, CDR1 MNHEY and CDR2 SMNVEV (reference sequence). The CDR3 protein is CASSLILTRTGEYTQYF. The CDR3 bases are TGTGCCAGCAGTTTAATCTTGACGCGGACAGGAGAATATACGCAGTATTTT.